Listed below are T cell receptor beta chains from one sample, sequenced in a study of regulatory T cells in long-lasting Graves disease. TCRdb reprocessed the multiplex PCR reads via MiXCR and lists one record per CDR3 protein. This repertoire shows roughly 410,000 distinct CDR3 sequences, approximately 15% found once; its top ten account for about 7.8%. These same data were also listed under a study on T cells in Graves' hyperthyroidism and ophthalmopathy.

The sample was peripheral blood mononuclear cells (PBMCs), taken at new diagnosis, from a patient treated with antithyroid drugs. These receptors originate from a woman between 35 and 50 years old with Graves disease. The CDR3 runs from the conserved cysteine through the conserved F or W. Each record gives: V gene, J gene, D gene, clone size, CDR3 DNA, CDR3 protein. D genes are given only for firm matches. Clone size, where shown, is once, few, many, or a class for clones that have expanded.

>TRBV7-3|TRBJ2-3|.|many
TGTGCCAGCAGCCTGAGACAGGCAGGGACAGATACGCAGTATTTT
CASSLRQAGTDTQYF
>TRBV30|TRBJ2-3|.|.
TGTGCCTGGACAAAGCGGAGCACAGATACGCAGTATTTT
CAWTKRSTDTQYF
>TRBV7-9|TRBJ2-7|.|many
TGTGCCAGCAGCTTAGCTACGGACGAGCAGTACTTC
CASSLATDEQYF
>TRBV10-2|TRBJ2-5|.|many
TGCGCCAGCAGTGAGTCGGGACCCCAAGAGACCCAGTACTTC
CASSESGPQETQYF
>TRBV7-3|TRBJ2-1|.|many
TGTGCCAGCAGCTTAACTATGGGAACTGATTACAATGAGCAGTTCTTC
CASSLTMGTDYNEQFF
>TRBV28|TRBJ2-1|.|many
TGTGCCAGCAGCCCCCTGGAAGAATACAATGAGCAGTTCTTC
CASSPLEEYNEQFF
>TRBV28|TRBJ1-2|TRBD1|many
TGTGCCAGCAGTTTAGGGGGGACAGTTAGGAGGAGTGGCTACACCTTC
CASSLGGTVRRSGYTF
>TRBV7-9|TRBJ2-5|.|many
TGTGCCAGCAAACAACTGACGGGGGCGCCGGGGACCCAGTACTTC
CASKQLTGAPGTQYF
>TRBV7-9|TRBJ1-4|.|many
TGTGCCAGCAGCCCCTCCTTTTTTGCAACTAATGAAAAACTGTTTTTT
CASSPSFFATNEKLFF
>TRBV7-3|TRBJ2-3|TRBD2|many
TGTGCCAGCAGCTTAACTAGCGGGAAGGCAGATACGCAGTATTTT
CASSLTSGKADTQYF